This T cell receptor (beta chain) is from a study of post-analysis software for immune sequencing data. The study's findings and limits: When patients were compared with controls, about 5 TRBV segments were more frequent, TRBV5-6, TRBV5-1 and TRBV20-1 among them. Normalized Chao1 diversity was significantly lower in multiple sclerosis patients than in controls.

Unique molecular identifiers featured in each of the TCR beta cDNA libraries. A single record per CDR3 protein comes from TCRdb applying MiXCR to the PCR reads. The sample includes 400,000 to 500,000 distinct CDR3 sequences, about 39% of them seen just once. Notes on this clonotype: The antigen is not known.

The CDR3 consists of 12 residues. V lost 5 bases to trimming and J lost 5 bases, with 9 bases between them. CDR1 is MGHDK and CDR2 is SYGVNS in the germline V gene. The chain has TRBV25-1 and TRBJ2-5, with D tentatively TRBD2 (5 bases). The specimen was blood. The receptor was isolated from a girl aged 2 to 10 with multiple sclerosis. CDR3 amino acids: CASSYGVETQYF. The CDR3 nucleotides read TGTGCCAGCAGTTACGGGGTGGAGACCCAGTACTTC. The full variable domain, completed using reference TRBV25-1 and TRBJ2-5, is EADIYQTPRYLVIGTGKKITLECSQTMGHDKMYWYQQDPGMELHLIHYSYGVNSTEKGDLSSESTVSRIRTEHFPLTLESARPSHTSQYLCASSYGVETQYFGPGTRLLVL.